The 24 T cell receptor beta chains in this list originate from one sample, sequenced in a study of control samples from healthy donors and cancer patients. Clones were read by immunoSEQ multiplex PCR, and TCRdb kept only the in-frame ones, dropping some. There are 150,000 to 200,000 clones in the sample; approximately 94% occur only once, and approximately 1.5% lies in the top ten. Sequencing was carried out using blood. All receptors come from a young woman in good health.

V usage is TRBV20-1 and J usage is TRBJ2-1; TRBD2 agrees at 12 bases. Germline V gene lookup returns CDR1 DFQATT and CDR2 SNEGSKA (reference sequence). The CDR3 consists of 18 residues. The V gene end was trimmed by 3 bases and the J gene end by 3 bases; junction bases not matched to a gene: 12. The CDR3 DNA sequence: TGCAGTGCTAGTGGGACTAGCGGGCCCAAGAGGGACTACAATGAGCAGTTCTTC. Translation gives CSASGTSGPKRDYNEQFF.

This chain uses TRBV18 with TRBJ2-1; 10 positions agree with TRBD2. The CDR3 is 15 residues long. Germline V CDR1 and CDR2: KGHSH, LQKENI. V lost 2 bases to trimming and J lost 5 bases; unmatched junction nucleotides: 3. DNA for the CDR3: TGTGCCAGCTCACCAGGGACTAGCGTGAACAATGAGCAGTTCTTC. This translates into CASSPGTSVNNEQFF. Filled out from reference TRBV18 and TRBJ2-1, the complete variable domain reads NAGVMQNPRHLVRRRGQEARLRCSPMKGHSHVYWYRQLPEEGLKFMVYLQKENIIDESGMPKERFSAEFPKEGPSILRIQQVVRGDSAAYFCASSPGTSVNNEQFFGPGTRLTVL.

This chain joins TRBV5-4 and TRBJ2-3; perhaps TRBD2 as D (6 bases). V was shortened by 4 bases and J by 2 bases, with 11 bases between the two germline ends. CDR3 length equals 14 residues. The germline gives CDR1 SGHNT, CDR2 YYREEE (reference sequence). The CDR3 bases are TGTGCCAGCAGCACCGGGACTGTCACAGATACGCAGTATTTT. Amino acids: CASSTGTVTDTQYF.

The CDR3 loop is CASSFPTRSAEAFF. CDR3 DNA sequence: TGTGCCAGCAGCTTCCCTACCAGGAGCGCTGAAGCTTTCTTT. This sequence joins TRBV11-3 and TRBJ1-1; no clear D. The CDR3 runs 14 residues. Per germline, CDR1 SGHNT and CDR2 YENEEA. The V and J ends lost 3 bases and 6 bases respectively, with 14 bases between them.

The gene calls are TRBV24-1 and TRBJ2-1; D gene unclear. The CDR3 consists of 13 residues. Trimming left V 4 bases short and J 6 bases short, with 9 bases between. Germline lookup yields CDR1 KGHDR and CDR2 SFDVKD. The chain's CDR3 is CATSDPLLNEQFF. The CDR3 nucleotides read TGTGCCACCAGTGACCCGCTCCTCAATGAGCAGTTCTTC.

This clone appeared once. This rearrangement joins TRBV6-5 to TRBJ1-2, with TRBD1 as a possible D gene (5 bases). CDR1 and CDR2 (germline): MNHEY, SVGAGI. CDR3 length: 15 amino acids. V was clipped by 6 bases and J by 5 bases, with 19 bases between them. CDR3 protein: CASRPVGLQPYGYTF. For the CDR3, the DNA is TGTGCCAGCAGGCCCGTGGGGCTACAACCTTATGGCTACACCTTC.

This chain links TRBV9 with TRBJ1-5, with D hard to call. The CDR3 runs to 14 residues. CDR1 and CDR2 (germline): SGDLS, YYNGEE. V was trimmed by 0 bases and J by 6 bases, leaving 10 bases between them. The chain's CDR3 is CASSVVSGGQPQHF. The DNA for the CDR3 is TGTGCCAGCAGCGTAGTGTCAGGTGGTCAGCCCCAGCATTTT.

The count of this clone is one. The chain uses TRBV10-3 and TRBJ1-5, with D unclear. CDR3 size: 13 residues. Deletions cut 8 bases from V and 6 bases from J, with 14 bases between. The germline gives CDR1 ENHRY, CDR2 SYGVKD. The CDR3 bases are TGTGCCATCTTGGCGGGTTTGGGTCAGCCCCAGCATTTT. Protein product: CAILAGLGQPQHF.

The V gene is TRBV6-1, the J gene TRBJ1-6; D is ambiguous. The CDR3 totals 13 residues. Germline CDR1 MNHNS, CDR2 SASEGT. The ends were cut back, 6 bases at V and 8 bases at J, with 11 bases in the middle. CDR3 protein: CASSQSRDSPLHF. The CDR3 DNA sequence: TGTGCCAGCAGCCAGTCAAGGGATTCACCCCTCCACTTT.

In its sample, this clone was seen once. This chain uses TRBV18 with TRBJ1-4; D gene uncertain. There are 15 residues in the CDR3. Germline V CDR1 and CDR2: KGHSH, LQKENI. Trimming stripped 1 base from V and 5 bases from J, with 11 bases between. The CDR3 DNA reads TGTGCCAGCTCACCACTGCCGGGAGAGAATGAAAAACTGTTTTTT. Its protein is CASSPLPGENEKLFF. Using reference TRBV18 and TRBJ1-4 for the parts outside the CDR3, the full variable domain is NAGVMQNPRHLVRRRGQEARLRCSPMKGHSHVYWYRQLPEEGLKFMVYLQKENIIDESGMPKERFSAEFPKEGPSILRIQQVVRGDSAAYFCASSPLPGENEKLFFGSGTQLSVL.

This clone was detected once. The rearrangement uses TRBV2 and TRBJ2-3, with 11 bases fitting TRBD2. With 1 base clipped from V and 8 bases from J, the junction kept 8 bases outside the gene matches. CDR1 is SNHLY, CDR2 FYNNEI, per germline. The CDR3 has 16 amino acids. Written as DNA, the CDR3 is TGTGCCAGCAGTGAAGGGTCTAGCGGGGGGTGGGGTACGCAGTATTTT. Translation gives CASSEGSSGGWGTQYF.

CDR3 bases: TGTGCCAGCAACGAACAGGGGCCCACCGGGGAGCTGTTTTTT. Its protein product is CASNEQGPTGELFF. The rearrangement links TRBV9 to TRBJ2-2; 7 bases are a match to TRBD1. J gave up 4 bases and V 6 bases, and 6 bases lay outside the gene matches. Germline-derived CDR1 and CDR2 are SGDLS and YYNGEE. The CDR3 consists of 14 residues.

V gene TRBV25-1 combines with J gene TRBJ2-5; D is uncertain. Between the trimmed V and J ends, which lost 0 bases and 5 bases, there was a span of 13 bases. The V gene's germline CDR1 is MGHDK and CDR2 SYGVNS. The CDR3 contains 15 residues. The CDR3 here is CASSEYNRKRETQYF. The CDR3, as DNA: TGTGCCAGCAGTGAATATAATAGGAAACGGGAGACCCAGTACTTC.

This chain uses TRBV11-3 with TRBJ2-3; the D gene is possibly TRBD2 (6 bases). The CDR3 length is 15 residues. CDR1 is SGHNT, CDR2 YENEEA, per germline. With 5 bases removed from V and 1 base from J, the gap between germline ends came to 13 bases. The CDR3 protein is CASSIRDLRTDTQYF. The DNA of the CDR3 is TGTGCCAGCAGCATCCGGGACTTGCGCACAGATACGCAGTATTTT.

The rearrangement uses TRBV7-6 and TRBJ2-1, with 9 bases fitting TRBD1. The CDR3 sequence is 16 residues long. The V gene end was trimmed by 1 base and the J gene end by 4 bases; junction bases not matched to a gene: 5. From germline, CDR1 is SGHVS and CDR2 FNYEAQ. The CDR3 nucleotides are TGTGCCAGCAGCTTAGTTGACAGGGGGGATTACAATGAGCAGTTCTTC. Translated, it gives CASSLVDRGDYNEQFF.

This clone came up once. The chain joins TRBV7-2 to TRBJ1-6; D uncertain. CDR3 length equals 15 residues. Germline CDR1 is SGHTA and CDR2 is FQGNSA. V lost 2 bases and J lost 6, with 11 bases in between. The CDR3 is CASSLMVVINSPLHF. The CDR3 nucleotides read TGTGCCAGCAGCTTAATGGTCGTCATTAATTCACCCCTCCACTTT. Combining the CDR3 with reference TRBV7-2 and TRBJ1-6 gives the whole variable domain GAGVSQSPSNKVTEKGKDVELRCDPISGHTALYWYRQSLGQGLEFLIYFQGNSAPDKSGLPSDRFSAERTGGSVSTLTIQRTQQEDSAVYLCASSLMVVINSPLHFGNGTRLTVT.

This clone turned up a few times. The V gene is TRBV5-1, the J gene TRBJ2-2; a weak D match, TRBD1 (6 bases). The CDR3 sequence is 15 residues long. Trimming cost V 0 bases and J 4 bases, with 10 bases left between them. Germline-derived CDR1 and CDR2 are SGHRS and YFSETQ. The CDR3 DNA is TGCGCCAGCAGCTTGGAAGTGGGGGCCACCGGGGAGCTGTTTTTT. Translating it yields CASSLEVGATGELFF.

The V gene is TRBV4-2, the J gene TRBJ1-2; maybe TRBD1 (5 bases). The CDR3 runs 19 residues. V lost 1 base, J lost 4 bases, and 25 bases lay in between. Germline lookup yields CDR1 LGHNA and CDR2 YNFKEQ. The CDR3 spells CASSQVWGTPRVRSYGYTF. CDR3 DNA: TGTGCCAGCAGCCAAGTATGGGGGACGCCAAGAGTTAGGAGCTATGGCTACACCTTC.

The genes are TRBV6-1 and TRBJ1-2; D gene unclear. CDR1 and CDR2 (germline): MNHNS, SASEGT. V was shortened by 2 bases and J by 1 base, with 11 bases between the two germline ends. CDR3 length: 15 residues. The CDR3 DNA sequence: TGTGCCAGCAGTGAAATGGCAGACTTTAACTATGGCTACACCTTC. This translates into CASSEMADFNYGYTF.

The chain couples TRBV14 to TRBJ2-7; 9 bases fit TRBD1. The CDR3 length is 16 residues. CDR1 is SGHDN, CDR2 FVKESK, per germline. Trimming removed 1 base from V and 5 bases from J; junction bases left unmatched: 9. CDR3 DNA: TGTGCCAGCAGCCAAGGGCGGGGGACAGGGATCAACGAGCAGTACTTC. Translating gives CASSQGRGTGINEQYF.

This chain's CDR3 is CASTPDTLSTDTQYF. The CDR3 DNA reads as TGTGCCAGTACTCCGGACACCCTAAGCACAGATACGCAGTATTTT. The V and J genes are TRBV19 and TRBJ2-3, with D tentatively TRBD1 (5 bases). The V end lost 7 bases, the J end lost 0 bases, and 14 bases lay between the germline ends. Germline lookup yields CDR1 LNHDA and CDR2 SQIVND (reference sequence). The CDR3 is made up of 15 amino acids.

The J gene is TRBJ1-1, the V gene TRBV18; D might be TRBD1 (5 bases). With 4 bases removed from V and 1 base from J, the gap between germline ends came to 13 bases. CDR3 size: 15 residues. In germline, CDR1 is KGHSH, CDR2 LQKENI. CDR3 DNA: TGTGCCAGCTCACTATCGGGGCAGGGGAACACTGAAGCTTTCTTT. Its translation is CASSLSGQGNTEAFF. Full variable domain (rest looked up from reference TRBV18 and TRBJ1-1): NAGVMQNPRHLVRRRGQEARLRCSPMKGHSHVYWYRQLPEEGLKFMVYLQKENIIDESGMPKERFSAEFPKEGPSILRIQQVVRGDSAAYFCASSLSGQGNTEAFFGQGTRLTVV.

The V call is TRBV7-9, the J call TRBJ2-1, with a tentative D call TRBD2 (6 bases). The CDR3 extends over 14 amino acids. Per germline, CDR1 SEHNR and CDR2 FQNEAQ (reference sequence). Trimming shortened V by 1 base and J by 8 bases, and 12 bases separated the two germline ends. CDR3 bases: TGTGCCAGCAGCTTAGGCGGGACGGACGATGAGCAGTTCTTC. Encoded protein: CASSLGGTDDEQFF.

The J gene is TRBJ2-6, the V gene TRBV19; D might be TRBD2 (6 bases). The CDR3 is 17 residues long. Germline CDR1 LNHDA, CDR2 SQIVND (reference sequence). Trimming removed 2 bases from V and 0 bases from J, with 11 bases in between. CDR3 sequence (DNA): TGTGCCAGTAGTATAAATCACGGGGGCTCTGGGGCCAACGTCCTGACTTTC. It codes for CASSINHGGSGANVLTF.